The 23 T cell receptor beta chains in this list originate from one sample, sequenced in a study of T-cell memory formation after mild COVID-19. TCRdb called the 5' RACE reads again in MiXCR, with one record for every CDR3 protein. Of 350,000 to 500,000 distinct CDR3 sequences in the sample, 23% were seen once. Sequenced input: PBMCs or a T cell subset sorted from them (not recorded which). These receptors originate from an adult woman who had mild COVID-19 (a few samples of this study predate the infection). Cell type and time point are not known.

This chain links TRBV28 with TRBJ1-1; possibly TRBD1 for D (6 bases). This CDR3 has 16 amino acids. V was shortened by 5 bases and J by 3 bases, with 19 bases between the two germline ends. Germline V gives CDR1 MDHEN, CDR2 SYDVKM. The CDR3 loop is CASSPSKGGLDTEAFF. The CDR3 region has the DNA TGTGCCAGCAGTCCCTCAAAGGGGGGGTTGGACACTGAAGCTTTCTTT. Based on the CDR3 plus reference TRBV28 and TRBJ1-1, the full variable domain is DVKVTQSSRYLVKRTGEKVFLECVQDMDHENMFWYRQDPGLGLRLIYFSYDVKMKEKGDIPEGYSVSREKKERFSLILESASTNQTSMYLCASSPSKGGLDTEAFFGQGTRLTVV.

This rearrangement joins TRBV6-5 to TRBJ2-3; TRBD2 matches at 10 bases. Per the germline V gene, CDR1 is MNHEY and CDR2 is SVGAGI. Trimming at V came to 5 bases and at J to 2 bases, leaving 19 bases not matched to a gene. CDR3 length: 20 amino acids. In DNA, the CDR3 is TGTGCCAGCAGTCGGACGGTCTGGTCGGCTAGCGGGGGAAACACAGATACGCAGTATTTT. Translation: CASSRTVWSASGGNTDTQYF.

This clonotype has at least ten counts. The chain employs TRBV7-8 and TRBJ1-4; 7 bases agree with TRBD1. The CDR3 consists of 14 residues. The germline V gene has CDR1 SGHVS and CDR2 FQNEAQ. The ends lost 6 bases at V and 8 bases at J; junction bases unmatched: 9. In DNA, the CDR3 is TGTGCCAGCAGTTCCGACAGGGTCCCCGAAAAACTGTTTTTT. Translating gives CASSSDRVPEKLFF.

DNA of the CDR3: TGTGCCAGCAAAAGACAGGGGCAGGGTCCTGAAGCTTTCTTT. Translating gives CASKRQGQGPEAFF. The chain recombines TRBV12-3 or TRBV12-4 with TRBJ1-1; 8 bases match TRBD1. This CDR3 contains 14 residues. The junction had 10 bases not matched to a gene; V was cut back by 7 bases and J by 6 bases.

This sequence joins TRBV9 and TRBJ2-3, with D possibly matching TRBD2 (6 bases). V lost 0 bases, J lost 11 bases, and 16 bases lay in between. In germline, CDR1 is SGDLS, CDR2 YYNGEE. The CDR3 consists of 14 residues. CDR3 DNA sequence: TGTGCCAGCAGCGTAGCGGTGTACAAGGAGGGGCAGTATTTT. It encodes CASSVAVYKEGQYF. Full variable domain (missing parts from reference TRBV9 and TRBJ2-3): DSGVTQTPKHLITATGQRVTLRCSPRSGDLSVYWYQQSLDQGLQFLIQYYNGEERAKGNILERFSAQQFPDLHSELNLSSLELGDSALYFCASSVAVYKEGQYFGPGTRLTVL.

The chain joins TRBV29-1 to TRBJ1-1; a weak D match, TRBD1 (5 bases). Germline V lookup: CDR1 SQVTM, CDR2 ANQGSEA. The CDR3 loop spans 13 amino acids. Trimming took 4 bases from V and 1 from J, leaving 10 bases between them. The CDR3 loop reads CSVVGHQNTEAFF. The CDR3 DNA follows: TGCAGCGTTGTCGGACATCAGAACACTGAAGCTTTCTTT.

This clonotype has only a few counts. The chain uses TRBV4-2 and TRBJ1-1; D not certain. From germline, CDR1 is LGHNA and CDR2 YNFKEQ. The CDR3 is 16 residues long. Trimming took 1 base from V and 4 from J, leaving 16 bases between them. The CDR3 reads CASSQVSGGVGTEAFF. The CDR3 region has the DNA TGTGCCAGCAGCCAAGTTTCGGGCGGAGTGGGCACTGAAGCTTTCTTT.

The V call is TRBV12-3 or TRBV12-4, the J call TRBJ1-3, with a weak D call TRBD1 (5 bases). The V and J ends lost 7 bases and 5 bases respectively, with 18 bases between them. This CDR3 region has 15 residues. The CDR3 loop is CASTGGGGGRNTIYF. The CDR3 DNA follows: TGTGCCAGCACCGGAGGTGGGGGGGGAAGAAACACCATATATTTT.

This clonotype was recorded only once. The chain uses TRBV20-1 and TRBJ2-4, with 15 bases identical to TRBD2. Germline CDR1 is DFQATT and CDR2 is SNEGSKA (reference sequence). With 5 bases clipped from V and 8 bases from J, the junction kept 10 bases outside the gene matches. This CDR3 comprises 16 residues. The CDR3 sequence is CSAAFGLAGGPDIQYF. CDR3 nucleotide sequence: TGCAGTGCTGCCTTTGGACTAGCGGGGGGGCCGGACATTCAGTACTTC.

There are a few counts of this clonotype. CDR3 nucleotides: TGTGCCAGCAGCCAAGAGACGCCAGGAGTAGCGGGATTGAATACGCAGTATTTT. Translation: CASSQETPGVAGLNTQYF. This chain connects TRBV4-2 to TRBJ2-3; 8 nucleotides match TRBD2. CDR3 length: 18 amino acids. CDR1 is LGHNA, CDR2 YNFKEQ, per germline. With V trimmed by 0 bases and J by 7 bases, 15 bases remained unmatched.

CDR3 sequence (DNA): TGCAGTGCTATAGCGGGCACTGAAGCTTTCTTT. This codes for CSAIAGTEAFF. V gene TRBV20-1 combines with J gene TRBJ1-1; D call uncertain. There are 11 residues in the CDR3. The V end was cut by 4 bases, the J end by 4 bases, with 7 bases between. Germline loops: CDR1 DFQATT, CDR2 SNEGSKA (reference sequence).

The rearrangement links TRBV6-6 to TRBJ2-1; 7 nucleotides align to TRBD2. The CDR3 extends over 17 amino acids. Germline CDR1 MNHNY, CDR2 SVGAGI (reference sequence). V shed 0 bases and J 8 bases; nucleotides not matched to a gene: 13. The CDR3 DNA reads TGTGCCAGCAGTTACTCGGGGAGGACTAGTCCCAGCCATGAGCAGTTCTTC. Protein product: CASSYSGRTSPSHEQFF.

In nucleotides, the CDR3 is TGTGCCAGCAGCCAATCTAGCGGAGTGAACACCGGGGAGCTGTTTTTT. Protein product: CASSQSSGVNTGELFF. The V call is TRBV4-2, the J call TRBJ2-2; TRBD2 matches 7 bases. The germline gives CDR1 LGHNA, CDR2 YNFKEQ. The trim removed 2 bases at V and 1 base at J, leaving 4 bases unmatched. The CDR3 sequence is 16 residues long.

The sample holds a few counts of this clonotype. The chain links TRBV7-9 to TRBJ2-2, with D perhaps assigned TRBD1 or TRBD2 (5 bases each). CDR3 length equals 14 residues. Per the germline V gene, CDR1 is SEHNR and CDR2 is FQNEAQ (reference sequence). V was shortened by 11 bases and J by 0 bases, with 13 bases between the two germline ends. The CDR3 spells CAQDGDANTGELFF. The CDR3 nucleotides are TGTGCCCAAGACGGGGACGCGAACACCGGGGAGCTGTTTTTT.

In this sample, this clonotype turned up a few times. The rearrangement uses TRBV27 and TRBJ2-1, with D unclear. This CDR3 has 13 residues. Trimming left V 3 bases short and J 8 bases short, with 11 bases between. Germline loops: CDR1 MNHEY, CDR2 SMNVEV (reference sequence). The CDR3 reads CASSFETPHEQFF. The DNA for the CDR3 is TGTGCCAGCAGTTTTGAGACCCCACATGAGCAGTTCTTC.

This clonotype appeared a few times. The chain couples TRBV18 to TRBJ1-3; no definite D call. Germline CDR1 KGHSH, CDR2 LQKENI. This CDR3 is built from 12 residues. Trimming removed 5 bases at V and 4 bases at J, with 6 bases between. The CDR3 sequence: CASSNLGNTIYF. The CDR3 nucleotides read TGTGCCAGCTCAAACCTGGGAAACACCATATATTTT.

This clonotype came up a few times. The rearrangement uses TRBV9 and TRBJ1-6; 10 positions match TRBD1. Germline V gives CDR1 SGDLS, CDR2 YYNGEE. With V trimmed by 3 bases and J by 10 bases, 10 bases remained unmatched. CDR3 length: 16 residues. The CDR3 DNA reads as TGTGCCAGCAGCGGAAACCGGGACAGGGGAGAATCACCCCTCCACTTT. Translated, it gives CASSGNRDRGESPLHF.

The J gene is TRBJ2-1, the V gene TRBV4-2; TRBD2 agrees at 9 bases. Germline V gene data show CDR1 as LGHNA and CDR2 as YNFKEQ. V gave up 0 bases and J gave up 7 bases; unmatched junction bases: 7. The CDR3 length is 16 residues. CDR3: CASSQDLAGGRNEQFF. CDR3 sequence (DNA): TGTGCCAGCAGCCAAGATCTGGCGGGGGGGAGGAATGAGCAGTTCTTC.

This chain links TRBV7-2 with TRBJ1-1; D gene unclear. CDR3 length: 13 amino acids. The V end was cut by 2 bases, the J end by 1 base, with 5 bases between. Germline V gene sequence: CDR1 SGHTA, CDR2 FQGNSA. CDR3: CASSLYWNTEAFF. The CDR3 coding sequence is TGTGCCAGCAGCTTATACTGGAACACTGAAGCTTTCTTT.

The chain combines TRBV5-1 with TRBJ2-3; 8 bases match TRBD1. The CDR3 extends over 13 amino acids. After removal of 0 bases from V and 11 bases from J, the junction contained 5 bases not matched to a gene. CDR1 SGHRS and CDR2 YFSETQ come from the germline V gene. The CDR3 sequence is CASSLAYGTGQYF. The CDR3 nucleotides are TGCGCCAGCAGCTTGGCTTACGGGACAGGGCAGTATTTT.

As DNA, the CDR3 is TGCGCCAGCAGCCAAGAGGTCACCAAGACTAGCGGGGGCCTCACAGATACGCAGTATTTT. Translated: CASSQEVTKTSGGLTDTQYF. V usage is TRBV4-1 and J usage is TRBJ2-3; TRBD2 aligns across 12 bases. The CDR3 runs to 20 residues. CDR1 MGHRA and CDR2 YSYEKL come from the germline V gene. V lost 0 bases and J lost 2; bases outside the gene matches: 12.

This clonotype was observed at least ten times. The chain carries TRBV20-1 and TRBJ2-2, with 10 bases lining up with TRBD2. CDR3 length: 14 amino acids. Germline assignment: CDR1 DFQATT and CDR2 SNEGSKA (reference sequence). Unmatched junction bases numbered 4, after V lost 6 bases and J lost 3 bases. CDR3 amino acids: CSARTSGDTGELFF. The CDR3 nucleotides are TGCAGTGCGCGGACTAGCGGAGACACCGGGGAGCTGTTTTTT.

This clonotype was found a few times. V usage is TRBV19 and J usage is TRBJ2-7; 7 positions match TRBD2. The CDR3 loop spans 15 amino acids. V shed 5 bases, J shed 1 base, and the junction held 8 bases outside the gene matches. Germline CDR1 and CDR2: LNHDA and SQIVND (reference sequence). The CDR3 loop reads CASSHTGTMSYEQYF. The CDR3 DNA is TGTGCCAGTAGTCACACCGGGACTATGTCCTACGAGCAGTACTTC.